The 23 T cell receptor beta chains below were found in one sample sequenced in a study of T cells in Graves' hyperthyroidism and ophthalmopathy. It was RNA transcripts that yielded the amplified TCR beta CDR3 regions. In the first-round RT-PCR of the TCR CDR3, the HTBI primer set was used. TCRdb reprocessed the multiplex PCR reads with MiXCR, giving one entry per CDR3 protein. The sample yields about half a million distinct CDR3 sequences, approximately 20% seen once. Source material: blood. The receptors were sampled from a man in his forties or fifties with Graves' ophthalmopathy.

This clonotype was observed a few times. The chain carries TRBV28 and TRBJ1-3; no clear D gene. V dropped 4 bases and J dropped 3 bases, with 10 bases sitting between them. This CDR3 comprises 14 residues. The germline V gene has CDR1 MDHEN and CDR2 SYDVKM. CDR3 bases: TGTGCCAGCAGTTCTTCCACGGGTGGAAACACCATATATTTT. This encodes CASSSSTGGNTIYF.

This chain uses TRBV3-1 with TRBJ2-2; D is possibly TRBD2 (5 bases). CDR3 length equals 15 residues. Trimming left V 1 base short and J 4 bases short, with 10 bases between. CDR1 LGHDT and CDR2 YNNKEL come from the germline V gene (reference sequence). The CDR3 nucleotides are TGTGCCAGCAGCCAAGGAGCGGTCTTCACCGGGGAGCTGTTTTTT. It codes for CASSQGAVFTGELFF. Combining the CDR3 with reference TRBV3-1 and TRBJ2-2 gives the whole variable domain DTAVSQTPKYLVTQMGNDKSIKCEQNLGHDTMYWYKQDSKKFLKIMFSYNNKELIINETVPNRFSPKSPDKAHLNLHINSLELGDSAVYFCASSQGAVFTGELFFGEGSRLTVL.

This clonotype was detected ten times or more. The J gene is TRBJ2-7, the V gene TRBV18; 8 bases agree with TRBD2. The V segment lost 5 bases and the J segment 0 bases; nucleotides outside the gene matches: 12. Germline CDR1 KGHSH, CDR2 LQKENI. The CDR3 spans 17 residues. CDR3 nucleotide sequence: TGTGCCAGCTCATCCCTACCGGGGAGCGGGAGCTCCTACGAGCAGTACTTC. This translates into CASSSLPGSGSSYEQYF.

The chain has TRBV9 and TRBJ1-2; 8 bases fit TRBD1. Germline assignment: CDR1 SGDLS and CDR2 YYNGEE. J lost 4 bases, V lost 3 bases, and 8 bases had no gene match. The CDR3 loop spans 15 amino acids. The CDR3 spells CASSEDRDETYGYTF. DNA for the CDR3: TGTGCCAGCAGCGAGGACAGGGACGAAACCTATGGCTACACCTTC. Complete variable domain (other parts from reference TRBV9 and TRBJ1-2): DSGVTQTPKHLITATGQRVTLRCSPRSGDLSVYWYQQSLDQGLQFLIQYYNGEERAKGNILERFSAQQFPDLHSELNLSSLELGDSALYFCASSEDRDETYGYTFGSGTRLTVV.

This clonotype was counted a few times. V is TRBV5-1 and J is TRBJ2-3; D is undetermined. Germline V gives CDR1 SGHRS, CDR2 YFSETQ. The V end was cut by 5 bases, the J end by 2 bases, with 18 bases between. The CDR3 consists of 16 residues. CDR3: CASSPDFPRHTDTQYF. The DNA for the CDR3 is TGCGCCAGCAGTCCTGACTTCCCTAGGCACACAGATACGCAGTATTTT.

This clonotype showed up just a few times. The rearrangement joins TRBV15 to TRBJ1-2, with a tentative D call TRBD1 (5 bases). The V end lost 0 bases, the J end lost 4 bases, and 12 bases lay between the germline ends. Germline V lookup: CDR1 LNHNV, CDR2 YYDKDF (reference sequence). The CDR3 sequence is 15 residues long. The CDR3 region is CATSREHRQFYGYTF. CDR3 nucleotides: TGTGCCACCAGCAGAGAACACAGACAGTTCTATGGCTACACCTTC.

This clonotype has just a few counts. The J gene is TRBJ1-4, the V gene TRBV30, with D hard to call. The V end lost 0 bases, the J end lost 10 bases, and 15 bases lay between the germline ends. This CDR3 comprises 14 residues. Germline values: CDR1 GTSNPN, CDR2 SVGIG (reference sequence). The CDR3 DNA sequence: TGTGCCTGGAGTGTAAAGATGGGGAGTGGAAAACTGTTTTTT. Its translation: CAWSVKMGSGKLFF.

Notes on this clonotype: The germline gene is not matched at one end of the junction; a read error may be the cause. The chain has TRBV19 and TRBJ1-1; no reliable D call. Germline V gene data show CDR1 as LNHDA and CDR2 as SQIVND (reference sequence). The CDR3 is 22 residues long. The CDR3 here is CASSTHKHNTGTAANMNTEALF. CDR3 DNA: TGTGCCAGTAGTACCCACAAGCATAATACCGGCACGGCGGCAAATATGAACACTGAAGCTCTCTTT.

The chain has TRBV2 and TRBJ2-2; the D gene is possibly TRBD2 (6 bases). Trimming removed 4 bases at V and 4 bases at J, with 13 bases between. Germline lookup yields CDR1 SNHLY and CDR2 FYNNEI. There are 15 residues in the CDR3. CDR3 in DNA: TGTGCCAGCAGTGTGATGGGGGGTAGCACCGGGGAGCTGTTTTTT. It encodes CASSVMGGSTGELFF.

The chain links TRBV28 to TRBJ2-1; TRBD2 aligns across 10 bases. There are 14 residues in the CDR3. Trimming took 6 bases from V and 5 from J; bases not matched to a gene: 4. The germline gives CDR1 MDHEN, CDR2 SYDVKM. The CDR3 DNA reads TGTGCCAGCAGAGCGGGAGGGAGCAACAATGAGCAGTTCTTC. It translates to CASRAGGSNNEQFF.

This chain joins TRBV7-9 and TRBJ1-1; 7 nucleotides agree with TRBD1. Germline loops: CDR1 SEHNR, CDR2 FQNEAQ (reference sequence). Trimming at V came to 5 bases and at J to 5 bases, leaving 14 bases not matched to a gene. This CDR3 has 16 amino acids. CDR3 DNA sequence: TGTGCCAGCAGCCCGGCCAGCTCCCAGGGGGGGACTGAAGCTTTCTTT. Its translation is CASSPASSQGGTEAFF. The variable domain in full, completed from reference TRBV7-9 and TRBJ1-1, reads DTGVSQNPRHKITKRGQNVTFRCDPISEHNRLYWYRQTLGQGPEFLTYFQNEAQLEKSRLLSDRFSAERPKGSFSTLEIQRTEQGDSAMYLCASSPASSQGGTEAFFGQGTRLTVV.

In DNA form, the CDR3 reads TGTGCCAGCAGTTACGGGGGTCTCGACAGGGAGCTGTTTTTT. Residues: CASSYGGLDRELFF. This sequence joins TRBV6-2 or TRBV6-3 and TRBJ2-2; either TRBD1 or TRBD2 may fit D (5 bases each). Trimming removed 2 bases from V and 9 bases from J, with 13 bases in between. CDR3 length: 14 amino acids. Germline V gene lookup returns CDR1 MNHEY and CDR2 SVGEGT.

This chain connects TRBV4-1 to TRBJ1-2; the match to TRBD1 covers 7 bases. Trimming removed 0 bases from V and 4 bases from J; junction bases left unmatched: 2. CDR1 and CDR2 (germline): MGHRA, YSYEKL. The CDR3 is 14 amino acids. CDR3 sequence: CASSQEGTAYGYTF. The CDR3, as DNA: TGCGCCAGCAGCCAAGAAGGGACAGCCTATGGCTACACCTTC.

This clonotype came up a few times. This chain connects TRBV2 to TRBJ2-5; a possible D gene is TRBD1 (6 bases). Germline V lookup: CDR1 SNHLY, CDR2 FYNNEI. Trimming stripped 6 bases from V and 10 bases from J, with 15 bases between. CDR3 length: 12 amino acids. CDR3 sequence: CASSVLTGIQYF. The CDR3, as DNA: TGTGCCAGCAGCGTACTCACAGGGATCCAGTACTTC.

The V and J genes are TRBV29-1 and TRBJ2-7, with a weak D call TRBD2 (5 bases). The CDR3 has 12 residues. Trimming shortened V by 7 bases and J by 2 bases, and 12 bases separated the two germline ends. Germline V gives CDR1 SQVTM, CDR2 ANQGSEA. CDR3 sequence reads: CSAVGETYEQYF. The CDR3 nucleotides read TGCAGCGCGGTCGGGGAAACCTACGAGCAGTACTTC.

The rearrangement uses TRBV5-1 and TRBJ2-7, with D perhaps given as TRBD1 or TRBD2 (5 bases each). V was pared by 5 bases and J by 7 bases, with 22 bases between. This CDR3 has 15 amino acids. Germline V CDR1 and CDR2: SGHRS, YFSETQ. This chain's CDR3 is CASRTGLSNPTEQYF. The CDR3 DNA sequence: TGCGCCAGCAGGACGGGGCTTAGCAACCCAACGGAGCAGTACTTC.

The chain has TRBV6-1 and TRBJ2-1, with TRBD2 as a possible D gene (5 bases). This CDR3 comprises 15 residues. The ends were cut back, 4 bases at V and 1 base at J, with 11 bases in the middle. CDR1 and CDR2 from the germline V gene are MNHNS and SASEGT. CDR3 DNA: TGTGCCAGCAGTGGAGGGCGGGCGTCCTACAATGAGCAGTTCTTC. This codes for CASSGGRASYNEQFF.

The chain links TRBV28 to TRBJ1-6; TRBD1 aligns across 9 bases. V was pared by 4 bases and J by 7 bases, with 11 bases of the junction left unmatched. Looked up from germline, CDR1 is MDHEN and CDR2 is SYDVKM. CDR3 length: 17 residues. The CDR3 reads CASSSYPSDRGNSPLHF. CDR3 DNA sequence: TGTGCCAGCAGTTCCTATCCTTCCGACAGGGGGAATTCACCCCTCCACTTT.

This clonotype came up many times. The chain recombines TRBV20-1 with TRBJ2-7, with a possible D match to TRBD1 (5 bases). The V end lost 3 bases, the J end lost 0 bases, and 18 bases lay between the germline ends. In germline, CDR1 is DFQATT, CDR2 SNEGSKA (reference sequence). The CDR3 has 16 amino acids. The CDR3 bases are TGCAGTGCTAGTAGGACACCTGGTAGTAGCTCCTACGAGCAGTACTTC. It codes for CSASRTPGSSSYEQYF.

This clonotype has at least ten counts. This sequence joins TRBV2 and TRBJ1-2, with 9 bases that match TRBD1. The CDR3 consists of 16 residues. J gave up 2 bases and V 0 bases, and 4 bases lay outside the gene matches. In germline, CDR1 is SNHLY, CDR2 FYNNEI. The CDR3, as DNA: TGTGCCAGCAGTGAAGCTCTTGGACAGGGGAACTATGGCTACACCTTC. Translating it yields CASSEALGQGNYGYTF.

In its sample, this clonotype was seen a few times. J is TRBJ1-2 and V is TRBV27, with D maybe TRBD1 (6 bases). V gave up 5 bases and J gave up 7 bases, with 20 bases separating them. The CDR3 extends over 15 amino acids. Germline V gene lookup returns CDR1 MNHEY and CDR2 SMNVEV (reference sequence). The CDR3 loop reads CASSQQGTGLSGYTF. CDR3 coding DNA: TGTGCCAGCAGTCAACAGGGTACGGGATTGAGTGGCTACACCTTC.

Many counts were recorded for this clonotype. This rearrangement joins TRBV16 to TRBJ2-7; a possible D gene is TRBD2 (6 bases). Germline CDR1 is KGHSY and CDR2 is FQNENV. V was clipped by 2 bases and J by 3 bases, with 17 bases between them. The CDR3 is made up of 16 amino acids. The CDR3 DNA reads as TGTGCCAGCAGCCAAACAGGTTCGGGGGTTTACTACGAGCAGTACTTC. Translation: CASSQTGSGVYYEQYF. The full variable domain, with the rest looked up from reference TRBV16 and TRBJ2-7, is GEEVAQTPKHLVRGEGQKAKLYCAPIKGHSYVFWYQQVLKNEFKFLISFQNENVFDETGMPKERFSAKCLPNSPCSLEIQATKLEDSAVYFCASSQTGSGVYYEQYFGPGTRLTVT.

This clonotype was counted ten times or more. V usage is TRBV6-2 or TRBV6-3 and J usage is TRBJ1-5; no reliable D call. The CDR3 covers 18 residues. Germline CDR1 reads MNHEY; CDR2 reads SVGEGT. Trimming cost V 4 bases and J 1 base, with 20 bases left between them. CDR3 nucleotide sequence: TGTGCCAGCAGTTCGGGGAGGCTCGGGGATCTGAGCAATCAGCCCCAGCATTTT. Translating it yields CASSSGRLGDLSNQPQHF.